The 18 T cell receptor beta chains below were found in one sample sequenced in a study of T cells in Graves' hyperthyroidism and ophthalmopathy. Amplified TCR beta CDR3 regions derived from RNA transcripts. First-round RT-PCR targeting the TCR CDR3 was performed with the HTBI primer set. TCRdb reanalysed the multiplex PCR reads using MiXCR and keeps one entry per CDR3 protein. The sample yields fewer than 650,000 distinct CDR3 sequences, roughly 13% seen once. What was sequenced was blood. These receptors were taken from a woman aged 30 to 39 with Graves' hyperthyroidism that later progressed to Graves' ophthalmopathy.

As regards this clonotype: This sequence may be a read error, since a much larger clone differs from it by one base. The V and J genes are TRBV6-1 and TRBJ2-7; D is unclear. The length of the CDR3 is 13 residues. The germline gives CDR1 MNHNS, CDR2 SASEGT. The CDR3 spells CASGVGPPTELYF. The CDR3 nucleotides read TGTGCCAGCGGGGTGGGTCCACCAACCGAGCTGTACTTC.

This rearrangement joins TRBV29-1 to TRBJ2-3; TRBD1 aligns across 9 bases. Germline V gene lookup returns CDR1 SQVTM and CDR2 ANQGSEA. The CDR3 covers 20 residues. The V segment lost 4 bases and the J segment 2 bases; nucleotides outside the gene matches: 22. In nucleotides, the CDR3 is TGCAGCGTTGTTCCTAGTCGGGGTTGGGACAGGGAATTCCTCACAGATACGCAGTATTTT. Its protein product is CSVVPSRGWDREFLTDTQYF.

There are many counts of this clonotype. The V call is TRBV28, the J call TRBJ2-7; 14 nucleotides align to TRBD2. CDR3 length: 18 residues. The ends lost 5 bases at V and 4 bases at J; junction bases unmatched: 13. Germline lookup yields CDR1 MDHEN and CDR2 SYDVKM. Written as DNA, the CDR3 is TGTGCCAGCAGTCCCACCGGGACTAGCGGGAGAATTAGGTACGAGCAGTACTTC. This translates into CASSPTGTSGRIRYEQYF. The entire variable domain, with the rest obtained from reference TRBV28 and TRBJ2-7, is as follows: DVKVTQSSRYLVKRTGEKVFLECVQDMDHENMFWYRQDPGLGLRLIYFSYDVKMKEKGDIPEGYSVSREKKERFSLILESASTNQTSMYLCASSPTGTSGRIRYEQYFGPGTRLTVT.

There are many counts of this clonotype. The rearrangement links TRBV7-3 to TRBJ2-2; the match to TRBD2 covers 10 bases. The CDR3 is 15 residues long. Germline loops: CDR1 SGHTA, CDR2 FQGTGA. Germline trimming cut 5 bases from V and 3 bases from J; bases unmatched to any gene: 3. CDR3 loop: CASSPLAGDTGELFF. The CDR3 nucleotides are TGTGCCAGCAGCCCCCTAGCGGGAGACACCGGGGAGCTGTTTTTT.

With regard to this clonotype: With a much larger clone just one base away, this may be a read error. The V call is TRBV9, the J call TRBJ1-5; D might be TRBD1 (6 bases). The CDR3 runs to 15 residues. The germline V gene encodes CDR1 SGDLS and CDR2 YYNGEE. The DNA for the CDR3 is TGTGCCACCAGCGTCTCAGGGGCTAGCAATCAGCCCCAGCATTTT. Its translation: CATSVSGASNQPQHF.

On this clonotype itself: At one boundary the junction diverges from the germline segment, which might be a read error. CDR3 in amino acids: CASGLSGYGYTF. CDR3 DNA: TGTGCCAGCGGTTTATCCGGCTATGGCTACACCTTC. The rearrangement links TRBV12-3 or TRBV12-4 to TRBJ1-2, with D unresolved. CDR3 length: 12 residues.

This chain uses TRBV4-1 with TRBJ2-3, with D tentatively TRBD1 (6 bases). Germline V gene sequence: CDR1 MGHRA, CDR2 YSYEKL. V lost 5 bases to trimming and J lost 3 bases, with 15 bases between them. This CDR3 region has 15 residues. The CDR3 nucleotides read TGCGCCAGCAGCATCCTAGGGGGAGTGACAGATACGCAGTATTTT. Residues: CASSILGGVTDTQYF.

The CDR3 loop is CATSRGDRDNNEQFF. The CDR3 bases are TGTGCCACCAGCAGAGGGGACAGGGATAACAATGAGCAGTTCTTC. This rearrangement joins TRBV15 to TRBJ2-1; TRBD1 matches at 9 bases. The germline gives CDR1 LNHNV, CDR2 YYDKDF (reference sequence). The CDR3 runs 15 residues. The V and J ends lost 1 base and 5 bases, in that order; junction bases with no gene match: 3.

The sample holds many counts of this clonotype. This sequence joins TRBV29-1 and TRBJ2-7; 10 bases are a match to TRBD1. This CDR3 comprises 13 residues. J was trimmed by 1 base and V by 7 bases; bases with no gene match: 4. Germline-derived CDR1 and CDR2 are SQVTM and ANQGSEA. CDR3 protein: CSATGQGSYEQYF. CDR3 nucleotide sequence: TGCAGCGCTACGGGACAGGGGTCCTACGAGCAGTACTTC.

This clonotype was detected ten times or more. The chain joins TRBV28 to TRBJ1-6; D is ambiguous. The germline V and J ends were trimmed by 7 bases and 8 bases, with 21 bases remaining between them. This CDR3 is 16 amino acids long. Germline CDR1 reads MDHEN; CDR2 reads SYDVKM. This CDR3 reads CASNPPLSVAYSPLHF. CDR3 bases: TGTGCCAGCAACCCTCCTCTCAGCGTTGCCTATTCACCCCTCCACTTT.

This clonotype has ten or more counts. The gene calls are TRBV6-2 or TRBV6-3 and TRBJ2-1; the D is unclear. Looked up from germline, CDR1 is MNHEY and CDR2 is SVGEGT. The ends were cut back, 6 bases at V and 8 bases at J, with 20 bases in the middle. The CDR3 totals 15 residues. CDR3 sequence reads: CASSMIIEPGDEQFF. The CDR3 bases are TGTGCCAGCAGCATGATCATAGAACCGGGCGATGAGCAGTTCTTC.

A few counts support this clonotype. This chain joins TRBV5-1 and TRBJ2-3; no reliable D call. The CDR3 totals 14 residues. Looked up from germline, CDR1 is SGHRS and CDR2 is YFSETQ. Between the trimmed V and J ends, which lost 0 bases and 2 bases, there was a span of 7 bases. Written as DNA, the CDR3 is TGCGCCAGCAGCTTGGAAGCTATCACAGATACGCAGTATTTT. It encodes CASSLEAITDTQYF.

This clonotype has more than one count but fewer than ten. V gene TRBV9 combines with J gene TRBJ2-6; no clear D. V lost 3 bases, J lost 0 bases, and 7 bases lay in between. The CDR3 consists of 15 residues. CDR1 and CDR2 from the germline V gene are SGDLS and YYNGEE. Here the CDR3 reads CASSDTDSGANVLTF. The CDR3 nucleotides are TGTGCCAGCAGCGATACAGACTCTGGGGCCAACGTCCTGACTTTC.

J is TRBJ1-1 and V is TRBV7-9; D is perhaps TRBD1 (5 bases). Trimming removed 5 bases at V and 4 bases at J, with 17 bases between. Germline V lookup: CDR1 SEHNR, CDR2 FQNEAQ (reference sequence). CDR3 length equals 15 residues. CDR3 residues: CASSTLGGVVTEAFF. The DNA of the CDR3 is TGTGCCAGCAGCACTCTTGGGGGGGTCGTCACTGAAGCTTTCTTT.

This clonotype was found a few times. The V call is TRBV6-2 or TRBV6-3, the J call TRBJ2-7, with a tentative D call TRBD2 (5 bases). Germline lookup yields CDR1 MNHEY and CDR2 SVGEGT. The CDR3 is made up of 15 amino acids. V was cut by 6 bases and J by 7 bases, with 22 bases left in between. The CDR3 sequence is CASRRELRQVFEQYF. The CDR3 DNA reads TGTGCCAGCAGGAGGGAGTTGCGGCAGGTTTTTGAGCAGTACTTC.

V is TRBV6-5 and J is TRBJ2-1; 8 bases are a match to TRBD1. The CDR3 loop spans 15 amino acids. Germline-derived CDR1 and CDR2 are MNHEY and SVGAGI. V trimming: 4 bases; J trimming: 3 bases; junction bases outside the gene matches: 5. This CDR3 is CASSFDRGRYNEQFF. Here the CDR3 DNA reads TGTGCCAGCAGTTTCGACAGGGGCCGCTACAATGAGCAGTTCTTC.

The rearrangement uses TRBV2 and TRBJ2-7, with 9 bases fitting TRBD1. Trimming cost V 5 bases and J 3 bases; bases outside gene matches: 8. Per germline, CDR1 SNHLY and CDR2 FYNNEI. The CDR3 contains 15 residues. The DNA for the CDR3 is TGTGCCAGCAGTTCGTCACAGGGGGCGGTCTACGAGCAGTACTTC. Translated, it gives CASSSSQGAVYEQYF.

This clonotype was picked up a small number of times. The CDR3 is CASYLANTEAFF. CDR3 DNA sequence: TGTGCCAGCTACCTCGCGAACACTGAAGCTTTCTTT. The chain employs TRBV28 and TRBJ1-1; D is undetermined. Germline CDR1 reads MDHEN; CDR2 reads SYDVKM. Trimming left V 8 bases short and J 1 base short, with 8 bases between. The CDR3 is made up of 12 amino acids.